This T cell receptor (beta chain) was sequenced during a study of blood T cell repertoires in COVID-19 (dated by TCRdb to the early 2020s). Background for the entire study: The collaborator samples originated in the United States, Italy and Spain and spanned the acute and convalescent phases of COVID-19. A de-identified subject ID, COVID-19 status, age in years and sex were almost always included in the sample metadata. Samples were obtained from the ongoing ImmuneRACE study (first 160 participants) and from over 1,000 subjects provided by 6 global collaborators. The repertoires were released in a freely available public database meant as a resource for research on the immune response to SARS-CoV-2. Where HLA class I and class II types were available, the types were taken from metadata supplied by the sample provider, not from assay-based typing. The dataset comprised deeply sampled blood TCRbeta repertoires from subjects exposed to, actively infected with, or recovered from COVID-19. The material from the prospective study consisted of cDNA or gDNA derived from T cells, B-cell-depleted T cells, or PBMCs.

The full study reports these points: The amount of clinical and demographic metadata varied by source and participant and was provided uncurated.

The CDR3 runs 18 amino acids, cysteine and phenylalanine included. Of all the DNA, just the CDR3 is kept, 54 bases in frame from base 1. Reading the germline V gene (reference sequence) gives CDR1 LNHDA and CDR2 SQIVND. V is pared back by 1 base and J by 1 base, with 19 bases lying between the germline termini. Each collaborating institution followed its own protocols to collect whole blood in K2EDTA tubes. For TCRbeta analysis, collaborators shipped samples in one of three forms: frozen whole blood, isolated PBMCs, or DNA extracted from either of those sample types. TCRbeta CDR3 regions were amplified from genomic DNA using the immunoSEQ Assay, a bias-controlled multiplex PCR. On the study's bioinformatics: The number of nucleated cells in each sample was estimated by amplification of reference gene primers within the assay. To quantify the absolute abundance of each unique TCRbeta CDR3 rearrangement, sequence reads were collapsed and filtered. Productive Simpson clonality was computed per sample as the square root of Simpson's diversity index over productive rearrangements. What TCRdb holds here is the immuneACCESS table cut down to in-frame rearrangements. Part of the clones is not present; checked against another copy, under half of the missing clones reflect an unresolved V gene, and the others are unexplained. The V and J calls and clone size were taken over from that table, and D and trimming were inferred from the DNA. The sample data list about 41,000 clones, and about 83% of these were observed just once. Together, the top ten hold about 48% of the sample.

About this clone itself: Its antigen target is currently unknown. Base qualities are not at hand, and no much larger clone is one base apart.

The chain was built from TRBV19 and TRBJ2-5; the D region possibly corresponds to TRBD1 (5 bases align). The source material was peripheral blood. The clonotype was recovered from a woman of 80 years or more with acute or convalescent COVID-19. The DNA sequence is given as TGTGCCAGTAGTATAGGGGGCTCAGTGGGGCCATTCCAAGAGACCCAGTACTTC. It specifies CASSIGGSVGPFQETQYF.